The next 14 T cell receptor beta chains were all read from a single sample in a study of shared clonotypes between healthy human individuals. Libraries were prepared by immunoSEQ multiplex PCR; TCRdb keeps only in-frame clonotypes and omits some of them. This table holds millions of clones, approximately 95% found once. Sequencing was performed on naive CD4+ T cells sorted from blood. The subset: CD45RA+ positively selected. The receptors were gathered from a man between 18 and 29 years old in good health.

The chain employs TRBV5-4 and TRBJ1-1; D possibly corresponds to TRBD1 (5 bases). Germline V gene sequence: CDR1 SGHNT, CDR2 YYREEE (reference sequence). The V end was cut by 2 bases, the J end by 11 bases, with 10 bases between. The CDR3 extends over 11 amino acids. CDR3 DNA sequence: TGTGCCAGCAGCTTTGCTGGGGCGGCTTTCTTT. Translation: CASSFAGAAFF.

This chain connects TRBV5-1 to TRBJ1-6, with 9 nucleotides matching TRBD1. J gave up 6 bases and V 4 bases, and 5 bases lay outside the gene matches. Germline V gives CDR1 SGHRS, CDR2 YFSETQ. The CDR3 has 15 amino acids. CDR3 protein: CASSASTGGNSPLHF. The CDR3 DNA is TGCGCCAGCAGCGCCTCGACAGGGGGTAATTCACCCCTCCACTTT.

CDR3 coding DNA: TGTGCCAGCAGCCAAGAGTCTAAAGGGGTCGGGAACACCGGGGAGCTGTTTTTT. This codes for CASSQESKGVGNTGELFF. The genes are TRBV4-2 and TRBJ2-2; a possible D gene is TRBD1 (5 bases). The V gene's germline CDR1 is LGHNA and CDR2 YNFKEQ. V lost 0 bases, J lost 1 base, and 15 bases lay in between. There are 18 residues in the CDR3.

The J gene is TRBJ2-5, the V gene TRBV7-2; 11 nucleotides line up with TRBD2. The CDR3 extends over 16 amino acids. After removal of 3 bases from V and 2 bases from J, the junction contained 5 bases not matched to a gene. Germline CDR1 is SGHTA and CDR2 is FQGNSA. The CDR3: CASSFSGTSGQETQYF. The CDR3 DNA follows: TGTGCCAGCAGCTTCTCTGGGACTAGCGGACAAGAGACCCAGTACTTC. The full variable domain, its missing parts supplied by reference TRBV7-2 and TRBJ2-5, is GAGVSQSPSNKVTEKGKDVELRCDPISGHTALYWYRQSLGQGLEFLIYFQGNSAPDKSGLPSDRFSAERTGGSVSTLTIQRTQQEDSAVYLCASSFSGTSGQETQYFGPGTRLLVL.

Regarding this clone: Additional DNA sequences in this sample encode the identical CDR3. The chain couples TRBV5-4 to TRBJ2-5; 11 bases are a match to TRBD2. There are 14 residues in the CDR3. V lost 4 bases and J lost 3; bases outside the gene matches: 2. Germline loops: CDR1 SGHNT, CDR2 YYREEE (reference sequence). CDR3 protein: CASSRGLAEETQYF. The CDR3 DNA is TGTGCCAGCAGCAGGGGACTAGCGGAAGAGACCCAGTACTTC.

The rearrangement uses TRBV27 and TRBJ2-5; 8 nucleotides agree with TRBD2. The V gene end was trimmed by 5 bases and the J gene end by 7 bases; junction bases not matched to a gene: 9. There are 14 residues in the CDR3. CDR1 and CDR2 from the germline V gene are MNHEY and SMNVEV (reference sequence). The CDR3 sequence is CASSPGVAGRTQYF. DNA of the CDR3: TGTGCCAGCAGTCCAGGGGTAGCGGGGAGGACCCAGTACTTC.

The chain joins TRBV5-3 to TRBJ2-1; perhaps D is TRBD1 or TRBD2 (6 bases each). TRBV5-3 is assigned to the ORF class and has an uncertain function. The CDR3 covers 17 residues. Trimming shortened V by 4 bases and J by 4 bases, and 21 bases separated the two germline ends. Here the CDR3 DNA reads TGTGCCAGAAGCCTCTTCGGGGGCCCAACCCCATACAATGAGCAGTTCTTC. This gives the protein CARSLFGGPTPYNEQFF.

This chain joins TRBV25-1 and TRBJ1-2; 9 bases are a match to TRBD1. The germline V gene has CDR1 MGHDK and CDR2 SYGVNS. This CDR3 has 15 residues. J was trimmed by 2 bases and V by 8 bases; bases with no gene match: 9. The CDR3, as DNA: TGTGCCAGCGGACCCCGGGACAGGGTAAACTATGGCTACACCTTC. Translated: CASGPRDRVNYGYTF.

This rearrangement joins TRBV29-1 to TRBJ1-1; perhaps TRBD1 as D (6 bases). V gave up 2 bases and J gave up 4 bases, with 11 bases separating them. CDR1 is SQVTM, CDR2 ANQGSEA, per germline. This CDR3 contains 13 residues. For the CDR3, the DNA is TGCAGCGTTGAACGGCAGGGGCGCACTGAAGCTTTCTTT. Its translation is CSVERQGRTEAFF.

V and J are TRBV28 and TRBJ2-4; maybe TRBD1 (6 bases). V was cut by 9 bases and J by 1 base, with 13 bases left in between. CDR3 length: 14 residues. CDR1 is MDHEN, CDR2 SYDVKM, per germline. The chain's CDR3 is CASSSGQAKNIQYF. The CDR3 DNA is TGTGCCAGTAGTAGTGGACAGGCCAAAAACATTCAGTACTTC.

A note on this clone: Different DNA sequences within this sample yield the same CDR3. The J gene is TRBJ1-2, the V gene TRBV5-4, with D unresolved. V lost 1 base and J lost 5, with 6 bases in between. Germline V gives CDR1 SGHNT, CDR2 YYREEE (reference sequence). The CDR3 runs to 12 residues. The CDR3 here is CASSLSNYGYTF. In nucleotides, the CDR3 is TGTGCCAGCAGCTTGAGTAATTATGGCTACACCTTC.

The chain employs TRBV7-2 and TRBJ1-5; D is unresolved. The germline V gene has CDR1 SGHTA and CDR2 FQGNSA. V shed 1 base and J shed 5 bases, with 6 bases lying between them. This CDR3 is 13 amino acids long. The CDR3 reads CASSLDKHQPQHF. The DNA for the CDR3 is TGTGCCAGCAGCTTAGACAAGCATCAGCCCCAGCATTTT.

The chain joins TRBV2 to TRBJ2-1; the match to TRBD2 covers 10 bases. CDR3 length: 14 residues. Germline CDR1 is SNHLY and CDR2 is FYNNEI. J lost 9 bases, V lost 7 bases, and 9 bases had no gene match. The CDR3 protein is CASTSGLAVREQFF. CDR3 DNA: TGTGCCAGCACGAGCGGACTAGCGGTTCGTGAGCAGTTCTTC.

The genes are TRBV7-9 and TRBJ2-5; perhaps TRBD2 as D (6 bases). This CDR3 is built from 13 residues. Deletions cut 2 bases from V and 6 bases from J, with 10 bases between. Germline V gene lookup returns CDR1 SEHNR and CDR2 FQNEAQ (reference sequence). CDR3 sequence: CASSLLEGQTQYF. CDR3 sequence (DNA): TGTGCCAGCAGCTTACTGGAGGGTCAGACCCAGTACTTC.